This entry concerns a single T cell receptor (beta chain). Its antigen is as yet unknown. V was shortened by 1 base and J by 7 bases, with 10 bases between the two germline ends. The CDR3 sequence is 13 residues long. As it was prepared, the TCRbeta library received unique molecular identifiers. From the PCR reads, TCRdb called clonotypes with MiXCR, one entry per CDR3 protein. The repertoire includes 700,000 to 950,000 distinct CDR3 sequences, under 20% of them detected once, and 5% sits in the top ten. These data are taken from a study of T-cell reconstitution after alpha-beta-depleted transplantation in children. Study outcomes and limitations: Several hundred expanded graft clones reportedly supplied alpha-beta T cells about two months after transplant.

The specimen was PBMCs, mostly from graft donor cells, collected 360 days after TCRalphabeta/CD19-depleted stem cell transplant. The chain recombines TRBV12-3 or TRBV12-4 with TRBJ1-2; TRBD1 is a possible D gene (5 bases). The TCR was taken from a male patient between 10 and 17 years old who had a stem cell transplant for acute lymphoblastic leukemia, so the T cells may come from the graft donor. The CDR3 sequence: CASSLDRFRGYTF. The CDR3 nucleotides are TGTGCCAGCAGTTTAGACAGGTTTCGTGGCTACACCTTC.